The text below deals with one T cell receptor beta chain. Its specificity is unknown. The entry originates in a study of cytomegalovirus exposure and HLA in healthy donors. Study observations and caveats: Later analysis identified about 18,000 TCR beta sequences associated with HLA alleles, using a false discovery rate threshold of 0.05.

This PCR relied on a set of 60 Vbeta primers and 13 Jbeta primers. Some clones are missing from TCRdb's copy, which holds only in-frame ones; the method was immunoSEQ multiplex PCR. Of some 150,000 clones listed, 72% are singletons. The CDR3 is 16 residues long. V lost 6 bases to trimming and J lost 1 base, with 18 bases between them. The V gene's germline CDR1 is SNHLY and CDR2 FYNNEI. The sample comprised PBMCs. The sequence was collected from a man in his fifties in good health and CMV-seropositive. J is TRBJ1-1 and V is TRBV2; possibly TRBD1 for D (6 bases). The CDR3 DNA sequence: TGTGCCAGCAGAACCAGGGGTGGACAACAGAACACTGAAGCTTTCTTT. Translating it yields CASRTRGGQQNTEAFF.